This section outlines one T cell receptor (beta chain) sequence together with its context. Its antigen has not been determined. No base quality values were provided; no much bigger clone lies one nucleotide off. The time point label for this specimen denotes: around 29 days on oral tofacitinib. Per the publication, the treatment or condition label means: oral pan-JAK inhibitor, 5-10 mg twice daily. Lesional scalp punch biopsies and peripheral blood were obtained from alopecia areata patients. PBMCs were isolated by density centrifugation and stained for CD3, CD4 and CD8, after which CD4+ and CD8+ T cells were sorted on a FACSAria. Library preparation used the immunoSEQ multiplex PCR assay. RNA was extracted from all samples and reverse transcribed into cDNA, which served as template for TCR sequencing. SuperScript III was used for first-strand cDNA synthesis, primed with a 2:1 mix of oligo-dT and random hexamers. A synthetic immune receptor repertoire was used to gauge amplification bias, and whatever bias remained was removed computationally. In the paper's pipeline: After raw reads were preprocessed to remove errors, the CDR3 was defined following IMGT conventions as running from the conserved cysteine to phenylalanine. Clonality was calculated as 1 minus Shannon entropy normalized by log2 of the number of productive unique TCRs. Whether scalp clones were CD4 or CD8 was inferred by matching scalp TCRbeta sequences against CD4 and CD8 repertoires sorted from blood. What TCRdb holds here is the immuneACCESS table cut down to in-frame rearrangements. Part of the clones is not present; checked against another copy, under half of the missing clones reflect an unresolved V gene, and the others are unexplained. V, J and clone size reflect that table, while D and trimming were determined from the DNA. The sample table lists about 120,000 clones, 53% of them with a count of one. The ten largest clones add up to about 0.5% of the sample.

From V the trimming removes 3 bases and from J it removes 7 bases, while the gene matches leave 4 bases of the junction unaccounted for. The CDR3 runs 12 residues from the cysteine to the phenylalanine. This entry keeps only the CDR3 DNA: 36 bases, framed from base 1. Sequences GTSNPN (CDR1) and SVGIG (CDR2) are obtained from the germline V gene (reference sequence). The data stem from a study of CD8+ T cells in alopecia areata (dated by TCRdb to between 2017 and 2018). For the study in its entirety: The treated patients took part in an open-label pilot trial in which moderate-to-severe alopecia areata was treated with oral tofacitinib at 5 to 10 mg twice daily. Amplification of TCRbeta CDR3 regions was done by immunoSEQ multiplex PCR using 35 Vbeta forward primers and 13 Jbeta reverse primers. In treated patients, disease severity was measured using the SALT score, which gives the percentage of scalp surface area affected. The study used high-throughput TCRbeta sequencing to examine T cell clonal expansion in alopecia areata, in both the C3H/HeJ mouse model and human patients. RNA came from the PAXgene miRNA kit for fixed scalp, the miRNeasy kit for PBMCs, and the RNeasy kit for mouse skin. Clonality in the scalp was compared among normal scalp (n=4), patchy alopecia areata scalp (n=8), and alopecia totalis/universalis scalp (n=8). In humans, TCRbeta sequencing was performed on scalp tissue and on sorted CD4+ and CD8+ peripheral blood T cells from healthy controls and from patients with patchy or totalis/universalis alopecia areata. Patients on tofacitinib were biopsied at baseline and after 4 and 24 weeks of treatment, and several of the patients also had a later scalp biopsy. Tofacitinib was administered for 6 to 18 months, and 6 months of follow-up off drug were then conducted to assess delayed response and recurrence.

Points the paper makes about the study in general: Because the treated cohort was small and included a single nonresponder, larger studies are needed to assess links between baseline CD8+ expansion and response. Scalp TCR repertoire analysis is complicated because resident alphabeta T cells in normal human skin are also sequenced, whereas mouse skin is dominated by gammadelta T cells. Compared with normal scalp, lesional scalp, particularly in alopecia totalis/universalis, had higher clonality and more expanded CD8+ clones, which suggests antigenic drive. Compared with mice, TCR sequences shared between patients were less clear, possibly partly because of HLA diversity across the patient population. Scalp clonality and the number of expanded CD8+ clones among the top 100 scalp clones were significantly decreased by tofacitinib. Many expanded lesional clones persisted in scalp and blood during tofacitinib treatment, which may partly explain relapse after stopping treatment.

Here the chain combines TRBV30 and TRBJ1-2, and TRBD1 matches 8 of the central bases. This TCR was recovered from a human donor with alopecia areata. Sample: CD4+ T cells sorted from blood, taken at week 4, from a patient treated with tofacitinib. The DNA sequence is given as TGTGCCTGGAGCGAGGACAGGGCTGGCTACACCTTC. The encoded protein is CAWSEDRAGYTF.